A selection of T cell receptor beta chains follows, all from one sample in a study of blood T cell repertoires in COVID-19. Repertoires were generated with immunoSEQ multiplex PCR, while TCRdb's copy carries only in-frame clones and drops some. The table includes around 120,000 clones, 90% detected once. The material sequenced was peripheral blood. Receptors were obtained from a woman in her fifties or sixties with COVID-19, enrolled during active disease. Each CDR3 is given with its conserved first and last residue. D genes are given only for firm matches. Expanded clones are given a class, and other clones once, few, many or no size at all.

d_call	clone_size	j_call	v_call	cdr3_nt	cdr3_aa
TRBD1	-	TRBJ1-6	TRBV19	TGTGCCAGTAGTACCCTCAGGGGGATGAATTCACCCCTCCACTTT	CASSTLRGMNSPLHF
TRBD2	-	TRBJ2-7	TRBV20-1	TGCAGTGCTAGTGCCCTGACTAGCGGGGGCTACGAGCAGTACTTC	CSASALTSGGYEQYF
TRBD1	once	TRBJ1-3	TRBV3-1/TRBV3-2	TGTGCCAGCAGCCTGGGGACAGCTGGAAACACCATATATTTT	CASSLGTAGNTIYF
TRBD2	-	TRBJ2-7	TRBV15	TGTGCCACCAGCAGAGTGCGCGGGGGGTCCTACGAGCAGTACTTC	CATSRVRGGSYEQYF
-	-	TRBJ2-1	TRBV6-5	TGTGCCAGCAGTTACTTTGACTTATACAATGAGCAGTTCTTC	CASSYFDLYNEQFF
TRBD1	-	TRBJ1-2	TRBV5-6	TGTGCCAGCAGCTCTGTTCGGACAGGCGGGTATGGCTACACCTTC	CASSSVRTGGYGYTF
-	-	TRBJ1-2	TRBV3-1/TRBV3-2	TGTGCCAGCAGCCAAGATGGGGAGACAGGCTACACCTTC	CASSQDGETGYTF
TRBD1	-	TRBJ1-1	TRBV7-2	TGTGCCATCAATAGCCCCGGGACAGGGCAAGGAACTGAAGCTTTCTTT	CAINSPGTGQGTEAFF
-	-	TRBJ2-1	TRBV9	TGTGCCAGCAGCGAAACAGGGAGCTCCTACAATGAGCAGTTCTTC	CASSETGSSYNEQFF
TRBD2	-	TRBJ2-1	TRBV6-2/TRBV6-3	TGTGCCAGCAGTTACTCGTGGGGGGGTTACAATGAGCAGTTCTTC	CASSYSWGGYNEQFF
-	few	TRBJ1-5	TRBV6-2/TRBV6-3	TGTGCCAGCAGTTACACCAGGGGTAGCAATCAGCCCCAGCATTTT	CASSYTRGSNQPQHF
TRBD2	-	TRBJ2-3	TRBV6-2/TRBV6-3	TGTGCCAGCAGTTACCCCGGGGGGGATACGCAGTATTTT	CASSYPGGDTQYF
-	-	TRBJ2-7	TRBV11-1	TGTGCCAGCAGCTTAGGCTCCAGGTTCTACGAGCAGTACTTC	CASSLGSRFYEQYF
-	-	TRBJ2-1	TRBV6-2/TRBV6-3	TGTGCCAGCAGTTACAGGCCTAGCCGCGAGACTGAGCAGTTCTTC	CASSYRPSRETEQFF
-	-	TRBJ2-7	TRBV3-1/TRBV3-2	TGTGCCAGCAGCCAAGATAGGGACACGCCTTCCGGGTACCAGTACTTC	CASSQDRDTPSGYQYF
-	-	TRBJ1-2	TRBV6-2/TRBV6-3	TGTGCCAGCAGCCGCCTGAGAGGGAGCTATGGCTACACCTTC	CASSRLRGSYGYTF
TRBD2	-	TRBJ2-5	TRBV7-8	TGTGCCAGCAGCTTAGTAGCGGGGGGGCAAGAGACCCAGTACTTC	CASSLVAGGQETQYF
-	-	TRBJ2-1	TRBV18	TGTGCCAGCTCACCAGCAGGGTCTGGTCACTATTACAATGAGCAGTTCTTC	CASSPAGSGHYYNEQFF
-	-	TRBJ1-1	TRBV19	TGTGCCAGTAGTATCTTAGACAGCCAGAACACTGAAGCTTTCTTT	CASSILDSQNTEAFF
TRBD1	few	TRBJ2-5	TRBV11-1	TGTGCCAGCAGCTTAGGGGGACAGGGCCAAGAGACCCAGTACTTC	CASSLGGQGQETQYF
TRBD2	once	TRBJ2-7	TRBV2	TGTGCCAGCAGTGAAGCGCTAGCGGGGGTAGGCGAGCAGTACTTC	CASSEALAGVGEQYF
TRBD1	-	TRBJ1-2	TRBV29-1	TGCAGCGTCCAAGGGACAGGGGGCGACTATGGCTACACCTTC	CSVQGTGGDYGYTF
-	-	TRBJ1-3	TRBV7-2	TGTGCCAGCAGCTCTCGACAGGGAAACACCATATATTTT	CASSSRQGNTIYF
-	once	TRBJ2-6	TRBV7-9	TGTGCCAGCAGGACAGGAACCTCTGGGGCCAACGTCCTGACTTTC	CASRTGTSGANVLTF
TRBD2	-	TRBJ2-5	TRBV4-2	TGTGCCAGCAGCCAGGGGACTAGGGGAGAGACCCAGTACTTC	CASSQGTRGETQYF
TRBD2	-	TRBJ2-5	TRBV4-2	TGTGCCAGCAGCCCCGGGACTAACCAAGAGACCCAGTACTTC	CASSPGTNQETQYF
-	once	TRBJ1-2	TRBV11-3	TGTGCCAGCAATTCGAGACCCGAACTGAGGGACTATGGCTACACCTTC	CASNSRPELRDYGYTF
-	few	TRBJ1-3	TRBV29-1	TGCAGCGTCCCAGGGTCTGGAAACACCATATATTTT	CSVPGSGNTIYF
-	-	TRBJ1-5	TRBV2	TGTGCCAGCAGTGAAAGCAGGGTTCAGCCCCAGCATTTT	CASSESRVQPQHF
-	-	TRBJ1-6	TRBV27	TGTGCCAGCAGTTGGGAGGGTAATTCACCCCTCCACTTT	CASSWEGNSPLHF
-	-	TRBJ1-6	TRBV7-9	TGTGCCAGCAGCAAGCGGACAGACCTTAATTCACCCCTCCACTTT	CASSKRTDLNSPLHF
TRBD2	-	TRBJ2-3	TRBV11-2	TGTGCCAGCAGCTTGGACTCCGGGGGGGGTACGCAGTATTTT	CASSLDSGGGTQYF
-	few	TRBJ1-3	TRBV6-5	TGTGCCAGCAGGGGGACACAATCTGGAAACACCATATATTTT	CASRGTQSGNTIYF
-	-	TRBJ2-7	TRBV11-3	TGTGCCAGCAGCCGGACAGATCGTGGCGAGCAGTACTTC	CASSRTDRGEQYF
TRBD2	-	TRBJ2-1	TRBV10-3	TGTGCCATCAGCCCGGGACTAGCGGGGGGTCAGTGGGAGCAGTTCTTC	CAISPGLAGGQWEQFF
TRBD1	-	TRBJ1-2	TRBV6-5	TGTGCCAGCAGGCCCGGGACAGGGGGCGCCGGTGGCTACACCTTC	CASRPGTGGAGGYTF
-	-	TRBJ1-1	TRBV9	TGTGCCAGCAGCTTCACAGCGAACACTGAAGCTTTCTTT	CASSFTANTEAFF
-	-	TRBJ1-2	TRBV27	TGTGCCAGCAGTTTAAGTGTCAACAGGGTGAGTGAAGGCTACACCTTC	CASSLSVNRVSEGYTF
-	-	TRBJ1-4	TRBV25-1	TGTGCCAGCAGTGAAGGTCTAGGGGGTGAAAAACTGTTTTTT	CASSEGLGGEKLFF
-	-	TRBJ1-1	TRBV9	TGTGCCAGCAGCGTAGAGGGGGTGAGGGAAGCTTTCTTT	CASSVEGVREAFF
TRBD1	-	TRBJ1-3	TRBV5-1	TGCGCCAGCAGCTTGGTTGGACAGGGTTTATCGGGAAACACCATATATTTT	CASSLVGQGLSGNTIYF
TRBD2	-	TRBJ2-5	TRBV7-2	TGTGCCAGCAGCTCACTAGCGGGGGGGCGGGAGACCCAGTACTTC	CASSSLAGGRETQYF
TRBD2	-	TRBJ2-7	TRBV3-1/TRBV3-2	TGTGCCAGCAGCCAATTCTTAGCGGGGGGGCACCAGCAGTACTTC	CASSQFLAGGHQQYF
TRBD2	-	TRBJ2-3	TRBV7-3	TGTGCCAGCAGCTTACTACCGGGACTAGCGGGGGGCCGAAAGTATTTT	CASSLLPGLAGGRKYF
-	few	TRBJ1-1	TRBV12-3/TRBV12-4	TGTGCCAGCAGTTTACGGGTAAACACTGAAGCTTTCTTT	CASSLRVNTEAFF
-	few	TRBJ2-3	TRBV10-3	TGTGCCATCAGTGAGTCAGAGGGAGCAGATACGCAGTATTTT	CAISESEGADTQYF
TRBD1	-	TRBJ1-4	TRBV15	TGTGCCACCAGCAGCAGACAGGGTGAAGAAAAACTGTTTTTT	CATSSRQGEEKLFF
-	-	TRBJ2-2	TRBV6-2/TRBV6-3	TGTGCCAGCAGTTCCCGTCAAGCAACGAACACCGGGGAGCTGTTTTTT	CASSSRQATNTGELFF
TRBD1	-	TRBJ1-1	TRBV6-2/TRBV6-3	TGTGCCAGCAGCATCCCACAGGGGTTGAACACTGAAGCTTTCTTT	CASSIPQGLNTEAFF
-	-	TRBJ2-2	TRBV5-5	TGTGCCAGCAGCTTGGCACCCGGGACCCGGGGGACCGGGGAGCTGTTTTTT	CASSLAPGTRGTGELFF
-	-	TRBJ2-7	TRBV7-2	TGTGCCAGCAGCTTAGTCGGGGAGGTGGGTGAGCAGTACTTC	CASSLVGEVGEQYF
-	-	TRBJ1-4	TRBV6-5	TGTGCCAGCAGTTACCATCAGGAGGTAATGAATGAAAAACTGTTTTTT	CASSYHQEVMNEKLFF
TRBD1	-	TRBJ1-1	TRBV30	TGTGCCTGGAGGGGACAGACGAACACTGAAGCTTTCTTT	CAWRGQTNTEAFF
TRBD1	-	TRBJ1-2	TRBV11-1	TGTGCCAGCAGCCGGGCAGGGGGAAACTATGGCTACACCTTC	CASSRAGGNYGYTF
-	-	TRBJ2-7	TRBV6-2/TRBV6-3	TGTGCCAGCAGTTACTCGCACGATGGAGGGTACGAGCAGTACTTC	CASSYSHDGGYEQYF